These 4 T cell receptor beta chains share one sample of origin, sequenced in a study of persistence of HIV-infected CD4 T cells. The libraries were made with immunoSEQ version 4 in survey mode. Sequencing was performed with immunoSEQ multiplex PCR; in TCRdb, only in-frame clones are kept and a portion is missing. The sample gives roughly 7,500 clones, approximately 63% of which show up once; roughly 19% is in the top ten. The stimulus was lysate of CMV-infected fibroblasts, approximately 9.6 ug/mL. Responding CD4+ T cells were sorted by upregulation of both CD40 ligand and CD69. No antigen has been identified for these receptors. Specimen: CD4+ T cells sorted from PBMCs after approximately 19-hour stimulation, collected from a patient who received antiretroviral therapy. The source is an adult man with HIV who was CMV-seropositive.

This clone was seen just once. V is TRBV2 and J is TRBJ2-7; TRBD2 matches at 13 bases. Germline V gene sequence: CDR1 SNHLY, CDR2 FYNNEI. This CDR3 has 15 amino acids. V gave up 4 bases and J gave up 7 bases; unmatched junction bases: 7. CDR3 in amino acids: CASSGLAGGVVEQYF. CDR3 bases: TGTGCCAGCAGTGGACTAGCGGGAGGAGTCGTGGAGCAGTACTTC.

The chain uses TRBV6-5 and TRBJ2-2; a weak D match, TRBD2 (5 bases). The CDR3 spans 16 residues. Germline V lookup: CDR1 MNHEY, CDR2 SVGAGI. Trimming cost V 0 bases and J 7 bases, with 15 bases left between them. This chain's CDR3 is CASSYSTPSEGGELFF. In DNA form, the CDR3 reads TGTGCCAGCAGTTACTCGACTCCAAGCGAGGGCGGGGAGCTGTTTTTT.

This clone was seen once. V usage is TRBV18 and J usage is TRBJ2-1, with 10 bases fitting TRBD2. Per germline, CDR1 KGHSH and CDR2 LQKENI. The CDR3 loop spans 15 amino acids. V was clipped by 4 bases and J by 6 bases; unmatched bases: 6. The DNA for the CDR3 is TGTGCCAGCTCACGGGGACTAGCGTCCGGCAATGAGCAGTTCTTC. It codes for CASSRGLASGNEQFF. Drawing the rest from reference TRBV18 and TRBJ2-1, the complete variable domain is NAGVMQNPRHLVRRRGQEARLRCSPMKGHSHVYWYRQLPEEGLKFMVYLQKENIIDESGMPKERFSAEFPKEGPSILRIQQVVRGDSAAYFCASSRGLASGNEQFFGPGTRLTVL.

CDR3 sequence: CAWKRGELTEAFF. The CDR3 DNA reads as TGTGCCTGGAAAAGGGGGGAGTTAACTGAAGCTTTCTTT. The chain couples TRBV30 to TRBJ1-1; the D gene is possibly TRBD1 (6 bases). V lost 4 bases, J lost 5 bases, and 14 bases lay in between. Per the germline V gene, CDR1 is GTSNPN and CDR2 is SVGIG (reference sequence). The CDR3 covers 13 residues.